This T cell receptor beta chain was identified during a study of T cells in localized non-small cell lung cancer. Study results and limitations: Maximal T cell clonality occurred in uninvolved adjacent lung, with tumor ranking below it. The study sequenced only one region of the tumor. As a result, intratumor heterogeneity could not be excluded and remains possible.

For this clone: What it recognizes is unknown.

Method: immunoSEQ multiplex PCR; TCRdb's copy keeps in-frame clones and lacks some. The sample holds approximately 52,000 clones, approximately 90% seen once. The V gene lost 2 bases and the J gene lost 4 bases, with 12 bases spanning the gap. Germline V CDR1 and CDR2: SQVTM, ANQGSEA. The length of the CDR3 is 13 residues. The clonotype originates from a male donor aged 60 or over with stage III squamous cell lung carcinoma. This chain joins TRBV29-1 and TRBJ2-7; D is tentatively TRBD1 or TRBD2 (5 bases each). The sequencing here drew on peripheral blood, taken before any cancer treatment. The DNA of the CDR3 is TGCAGCGTTGAAAAGGGGCGCGGGTACGAGCAGTACTTC. Translating gives CSVEKGRGYEQYF.